The 20 T cell receptor beta chains below come from one sample, sequenced in a study of blood T cell repertoires in COVID-19. This table comes from immunoSEQ multiplex PCR, and its TCRdb copy is limited to in-frame clones, with some not included. The repertoire includes tens of thousands of clones, roughly 79% of them detected once, and more than 20% sits in the top ten. Sequenced: peripheral blood. Every receptor here comes from a woman aged 70-85 years with acute or convalescent COVID-19.

The chain has TRBV18 and TRBJ1-1; D might be TRBD1 (6 bases). There are 14 residues in the CDR3. Trimming left V 4 bases short and J 1 base short, with 10 bases between. Germline lookup yields CDR1 KGHSH and CDR2 LQKENI. CDR3 loop: CASSLRTANTEAFF. The CDR3 DNA is TGTGCCAGCTCACTCCGGACAGCGAACACTGAAGCTTTCTTT. The variable domain in full, completed from reference TRBV18 and TRBJ1-1, reads NAGVMQNPRHLVRRRGQEARLRCSPMKGHSHVYWYRQLPEEGLKFMVYLQKENIIDESGMPKERFSAEFPKEGPSILRIQQVVRGDSAAYFCASSLRTANTEAFFGQGTRLTVV.

This clone was counted a few times. The chain is built from TRBV6-4 and TRBJ1-1; 9 nucleotides line up with TRBD1. This CDR3 comprises 16 residues. The V gene's germline CDR1 is MRHNA and CDR2 SNTAGT. The V segment lost 6 bases and the J segment 2 bases; nucleotides outside the gene matches: 10. The CDR3 DNA is TGTGCCAGCAGCCCCGGGACAGGGACCCCAAACACTGAAGCTTTCTTT. Residues: CASSPGTGTPNTEAFF.

The chain carries TRBV6-4 and TRBJ2-3; D is unresolved. The CDR3 is 13 residues long. The V end was cut by 4 bases, the J end by 2 bases, with 7 bases between. The germline V gene has CDR1 MRHNA and CDR2 SNTAGT. The CDR3 nucleotides are TGTGCCAGCAGTGTGGGCTTCACAGATACGCAGTATTTT. Amino acid sequence: CASSVGFTDTQYF.

The chain links TRBV7-9 to TRBJ2-5; TRBD1 matches 7 bases. V shed 3 bases, J shed 4 bases, and the junction held 5 bases outside the gene matches. The CDR3 extends over 14 amino acids. Germline CDR1 and CDR2: SEHNR and FQNEAQ (reference sequence). CDR3 nucleotide sequence: TGTGCCAGCAGCTTTCAGGGGGTCGGAGAGACCCAGTACTTC. Translating gives CASSFQGVGETQYF.

The genes are TRBV7-9 and TRBJ2-1, with TRBD2 matching 9 bases. Trimming removed 4 bases from V and 0 bases from J; junction bases left unmatched: 10. The CDR3 spans 18 residues. In germline, CDR1 is SEHNR, CDR2 FQNEAQ (reference sequence). CDR3 sequence reads: CASSSGGLAQSSYNEQFF. The CDR3, as DNA: TGTGCCAGCAGCTCCGGTGGACTAGCGCAAAGCTCCTACAATGAGCAGTTCTTC. Full variable domain (remainder filled in from reference TRBV7-9 and TRBJ2-1): DTGVSQNPRHKITKRGQNVTFRCDPISEHNRLYWYRQTLGQGPEFLTYFQNEAQLEKSRLLSDRFSAERPKGSFSTLEIQRTEQGDSAMYLCASSSGGLAQSSYNEQFFGPGTRLTVL.

The chain couples TRBV18 to TRBJ2-1, with TRBD2 as a possible D gene (5 bases). Germline V gene sequence: CDR1 KGHSH, CDR2 LQKENI. V shed 0 bases and J shed 3 bases, with 9 bases lying between them. The CDR3 extends over 15 amino acids. The CDR3 sequence is CASSPPGADYNEQFF. CDR3 coding DNA: TGTGCCAGCTCACCACCGGGAGCGGACTACAATGAGCAGTTCTTC.

The genes are TRBV6-6 and TRBJ2-7, with D possibly matching TRBD1 (7 bases). The germline V gene encodes CDR1 MNHNY and CDR2 SVGAGI (reference sequence). CDR3 length: 15 residues. Between the trimmed V and J ends, which lost 4 bases and 7 bases, there was a span of 20 bases. The CDR3 sequence: CASSSLAQGGGEQYF. DNA for the CDR3: TGTGCCAGCAGTTCGTTAGCTCAGGGGGGAGGAGAGCAGTACTTC.

This clone was counted between two and nine times. The chain joins TRBV4-1 to TRBJ2-7, with unresolved D. CDR1 MGHRA and CDR2 YSYEKL come from the germline V gene. The CDR3 sequence is 14 residues long. Trimming took 1 base from V and 1 from J, leaving 8 bases between them. The CDR3 DNA is TGCGCCAGCAGCCAAGTGGCTAGATCCTACGAGCAGTACTTC. Translating it yields CASSQVARSYEQYF.

V is TRBV30 and J is TRBJ2-4; D is perhaps TRBD2 (5 bases). V lost 2 bases to trimming and J lost 7 bases, with 15 bases between them. This CDR3 contains 14 residues. Germline CDR1 GTSNPN, CDR2 SVGIG (reference sequence). The CDR3 loop is CAWSTLQPGNIQYF. As DNA, the CDR3 is TGTGCCTGGAGTACACTACAACCGGGGAACATTCAGTACTTC.

This chain joins TRBV18 and TRBJ1-2; possible D gene TRBD1, 5 bases. The CDR3 sequence is 14 residues long. The V end lost 4 bases, the J end lost 1 base, and 10 bases lay between the germline ends. The germline gives CDR1 KGHSH, CDR2 LQKENI. The DNA for the CDR3 is TGTGCCAGCTCACAAGCCGGGGGTAACTATGGCTACACCTTC. This gives the protein CASSQAGGNYGYTF.

CDR3 amino acids: CASSDGQTANTGELFF. DNA of the CDR3: TGCGCCAGCAGTGATGGGCAGACCGCGAACACCGGGGAGCTGTTTTTT. The J gene is TRBJ2-2, the V gene TRBV10-2; D remains unclear. The CDR3 loop spans 16 amino acids. Germline V gene data show CDR1 as WSHSY and CDR2 as SAAADI. V lost 3 bases and J 0 bases, leaving 11 bases between the germline ends.

The rearrangement links TRBV27 to TRBJ2-1, with D tentatively TRBD1 (6 bases). The germline V gene has CDR1 MNHEY and CDR2 SMNVEV (reference sequence). The CDR3 length is 14 residues. The V gene lost 7 bases and the J gene lost 11 bases, with 21 bases spanning the gap. The CDR3 sequence: CASILTGQGTQQFF. The CDR3 bases are TGTGCCAGCATTTTGACAGGCCAGGGCACACAGCAGTTCTTC.

This chain links TRBV15 with TRBJ2-1; 10 positions agree with TRBD2. CDR1 and CDR2 (germline): LNHNV, YYDKDF (reference sequence). V lost 1 base, J lost 6 bases, and 3 bases stayed unmatched. The CDR3 totals 15 residues. CDR3 nucleotide sequence: TGTGCCACCAGCAGAGGACTAGCGGGCCTCAATGAGCAGTTCTTC. This translates into CATSRGLAGLNEQFF.

The chain has TRBV27 and TRBJ1-2, with D perhaps TRBD1 (6 bases). V dropped 3 bases and J dropped 8 bases, with 16 bases sitting between them. Per germline, CDR1 MNHEY and CDR2 SMNVEV (reference sequence). This CDR3 spans 14 amino acids. As DNA, the CDR3 is TGTGCCAGCAGTTTTCCCCTCGGGGGGCGAGGCTACACCTTC. Its translation: CASSFPLGGRGYTF.

This clone came up once. V usage is TRBV27 and J usage is TRBJ2-2, with 10 positions matching TRBD2. Looked up from germline, CDR1 is MNHEY and CDR2 is SMNVEV (reference sequence). CDR3 size: 15 residues. The trim removed 5 bases at V and 5 bases at J, leaving 5 bases unmatched. CDR3 loop: CASSTGLAWTGELFF. The CDR3 DNA follows: TGTGCCAGCAGTACGGGACTAGCGTGGACCGGGGAGCTGTTTTTT.

There are a few counts of this clone. The chain combines TRBV6-6 with TRBJ2-1; TRBD2 matches 7 bases. CDR3 length: 18 residues. The ends lost 5 bases at V and 0 bases at J; junction bases unmatched: 13. From germline, CDR1 is MNHNY and CDR2 SVGAGI (reference sequence). The CDR3 sequence is CASSLTIQRDLSYNEQFF. In DNA, the CDR3 is TGTGCCAGCAGTCTTACCATCCAGCGGGATCTCTCCTACAATGAGCAGTTCTTC.

V usage is TRBV6-5 and J usage is TRBJ1-2, with 10 bases fitting TRBD1. CDR3 length: 16 residues. CDR1 MNHEY and CDR2 SVGAGI come from the germline V gene. V gave up 4 bases and J gave up 2 bases; unmatched junction bases: 7. CDR3 region: CASSSDPGQGNYGYTF. CDR3 nucleotide sequence: TGTGCCAGCAGTTCTGACCCGGGACAGGGGAACTATGGCTACACCTTC.

The genes are TRBV9 and TRBJ1-3; D is perhaps TRBD1 (5 bases). The germline V gene has CDR1 SGDLS and CDR2 YYNGEE. This CDR3 has 16 residues. Trimming took 4 bases from V and 1 from J, leaving 15 bases between them. The CDR3 nucleotides are TGTGCCAGCAGCACGCGAACAGGAAATTCTGGAAACACCATATATTTT. Protein: CASSTRTGNSGNTIYF.

The chain combines TRBV10-3 with TRBJ2-3; 10 bases agree with TRBD2. V lost 10 bases to trimming and J lost 0 bases; unmatched junction nucleotides: 4. CDR3 length: 14 amino acids. Germline-derived CDR1 and CDR2 are ENHRY and SYGVKD. This CDR3 is CATSTSGSTDTQYF. The CDR3 DNA sequence: TGTGCCACCTCGACTAGCGGGAGCACAGATACGCAGTATTTT.

The chain has TRBV19 and TRBJ2-2; TRBD2 agrees at 8 bases. With V trimmed by 7 bases and J by 5 bases, 6 bases remained unmatched. CDR3 size: 14 residues. From germline, CDR1 is LNHDA and CDR2 SQIVND (reference sequence). CDR3 DNA: TGTGCCAGTACCCGGGAGGGCGAAACCGGGGAGCTGTTTTTT. Encoded protein: CASTREGETGELFF. Full variable domain (rest looked up from reference TRBV19 and TRBJ2-2): DGGITQSPKYLFRKEGQNVTLSCEQNLNHDAMYWYRQDPGQGLRLIYYSQIVNDFQKGDIAEGYSVSREKKESFPLTVTSAQKNPTAFYLCASTREGETGELFFGEGSRLTVL.